This T cell receptor (beta chain) emerged from a study of blood T cells in healthy people across ages (dated by TCRdb to about 2015). Context from the whole study: In model experiments, roughly one uniquely barcoded TCR beta cDNA molecule per two T cells was captured by template switching. To track age-related changes in TCR beta repertoire diversity, the study relied on deep sequencing normalized with unique cDNA molecular identifiers. The donors were divided into four age groups: young (average about 16 years), middle-aged (approximately 39), aged (roughly 60) and long-lived (about 90). Donors of different ages were randomly distributed across sequencing lanes to avoid experimental bias. Two additional independent replicas of 1 million unique cDNA reads from the same blood draw were analyzed for two donors (one aged 18 to 30 and one aged 80 or older).

Systemically healthy Caucasian individuals from Russia, some 40 in total and aged roughly 6 to 90 years, were included as donors. Each donor gave approximately 9.3 milliliters of peripheral blood, collected into EDTA-treated Vacutainer tubes. PBMCs were isolated by Ficoll-Paque density-gradient centrifugation, with at least 7 million obtained per sample. Total RNA was extracted from PBMCs with Trizol reagent, with at least 6 micrograms obtained per sample. The percentages of naive CD45RAhigh/CD27high T cells were determined by flow cytometry on a PBMC aliquot from every donor. Broader findings and caveats from the paper: Conclusive comparison of naive and antigen-experienced compartments was prevented by the profiling of bulk unsorted PBMCs. Observed TCR beta diversity per million T cells fell roughly linearly with age, and a significant reduction was already apparent by age roughly 40. Total diversity estimates from one million sequenced T cells were considered lower bounds and underestimates. There was a strong correlation between observed TCR beta diversity and the percentage of naive T cells measured by flow cytometry. The long-lived group showed more naive CD4+ T cells, fewer expanded clones and increased TCR diversity than the aged group, suggesting age selection. The CMV infection status of donors was not known, potentially confounding age-related changes in expanded clonotypes.

V is cut back by 1 base and J by 1 base, with 4 bases in the junction unmatched. The cysteine opens and the phenylalanine closes a CDR3 of 16 amino acids. CDR3 DNA is the only sequence kept; it has 48 bases, read in frame from the first base. The germline V gene supplies CDR1 SGHDT and CDR2 YYEEEE. A remark on this clonotype: Its binding antigen is unknown. No qualities accompany the bases; no much larger clone lies one base away.

Library preparation was by 5' RACE. The instrument given in TCRdb is Illumina HiSeq 2500. The second PCR ran for roughly 7 to 11 cycles and used a J-beta primer mix along with a sample-barcoded 5' primer. A unique molecular identifier was introduced onto each TCR beta cDNA molecule by a template-switch 5' adaptor carrying 12 random nucleotides. Each sample yielded at least 3 million CDR3-containing paired-end reads. First-strand cDNA was synthesized from all RNA with the Mint cDNA synthesis kit, primed by a TRBC-specific oligonucleotide. Following uracil-DNA glycosylase treatment, a first 18-cycle PCR with universal primers M1SS and BC2_uni_R was performed on all cDNA. Per the authors' processing: For normalization, 1 million high-quality reads, each with a distinct molecular identifier, were randomly selected from each sample. Instead of being binned into consensus sequences, reads that shared molecular identifiers were thrown out. CDR3 identification, clonotype clustering and error correction used MiTCR with a Q25 quality threshold and the strictest error-elimination algorithm. A nonparametric unseen species model using Euler transformation provided a lower-bound estimate of total TCR beta diversity. TCRdb reprocessed the public reads (quality trimming at Q25 with fastp, clone calling with MiXCR) and kept in-frame beta chains. Rows merge per CDR3 protein into single entries with the most common DNA and genes. TCRdb, rather than the study authors, made the V and J calls. Across this sample there are hundreds of thousands of distinct CDR3 sequences, with roughly 50% seen only once. The ten biggest clones cover 25% to 35% of the sample.

The sequence links TRBV5-6 to TRBJ2-3; TRBD1 agrees with 9 junctional bases. The receptor was isolated from a woman aged 55-70 years in good health. Sequencing used blood. Here is the DNA: TGTGCCAGCAGCTTGCCCTGGACAGGGGGCACAGATACGCAGTATTTT. The encoded protein is CASSLPWTGGTDTQYF.